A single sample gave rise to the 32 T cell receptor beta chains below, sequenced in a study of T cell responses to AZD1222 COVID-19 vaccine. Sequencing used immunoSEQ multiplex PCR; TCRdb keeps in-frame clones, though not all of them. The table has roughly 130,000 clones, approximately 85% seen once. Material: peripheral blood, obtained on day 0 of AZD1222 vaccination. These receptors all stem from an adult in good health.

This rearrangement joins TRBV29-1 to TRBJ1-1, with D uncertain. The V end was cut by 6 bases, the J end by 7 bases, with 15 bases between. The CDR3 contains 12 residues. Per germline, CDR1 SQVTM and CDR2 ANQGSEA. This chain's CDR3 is CSVLQAGREAFF. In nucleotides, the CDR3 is TGCAGCGTCCTCCAGGCCGGGCGTGAAGCTTTCTTT. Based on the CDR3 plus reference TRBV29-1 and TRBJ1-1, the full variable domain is SAVISQKPSRDICQRGTSLTIQCQVDSQVTMMFWYRQQPGQSLTLIATANQGSEATYESGFVIDKFPISRPNLTFSTLTVSNMSPEDSSIYLCSVLQAGREAFFGQGTRLTVV.

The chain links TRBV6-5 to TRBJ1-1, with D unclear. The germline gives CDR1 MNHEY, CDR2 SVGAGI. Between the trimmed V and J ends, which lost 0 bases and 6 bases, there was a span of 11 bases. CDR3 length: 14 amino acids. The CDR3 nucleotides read TGTGCCAGCAGTTACTCACCCGGGAAAGCTGAAGCTTTCTTT. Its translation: CASSYSPGKAEAFF.

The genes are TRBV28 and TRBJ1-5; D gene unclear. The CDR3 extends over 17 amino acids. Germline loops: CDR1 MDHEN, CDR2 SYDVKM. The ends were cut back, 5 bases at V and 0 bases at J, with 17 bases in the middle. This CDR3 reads CASSLPRGIDSNQPQHF. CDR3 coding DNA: TGTGCCAGCAGTCTCCCTCGAGGGATAGATAGCAATCAGCCCCAGCATTTT. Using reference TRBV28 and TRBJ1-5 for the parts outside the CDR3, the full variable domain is DVKVTQSSRYLVKRTGEKVFLECVQDMDHENMFWYRQDPGLGLRLIYFSYDVKMKEKGDIPEGYSVSREKKERFSLILESASTNQTSMYLCASSLPRGIDSNQPQHFGDGTRLSIL.

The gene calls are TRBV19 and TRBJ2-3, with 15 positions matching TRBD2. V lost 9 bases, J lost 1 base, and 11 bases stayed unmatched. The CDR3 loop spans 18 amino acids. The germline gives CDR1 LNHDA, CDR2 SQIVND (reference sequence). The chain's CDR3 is CASASRTSGRAGTDTQYF. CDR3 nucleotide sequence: TGTGCCAGCGCGTCCAGGACTAGCGGGAGGGCCGGCACAGATACGCAGTATTTT.

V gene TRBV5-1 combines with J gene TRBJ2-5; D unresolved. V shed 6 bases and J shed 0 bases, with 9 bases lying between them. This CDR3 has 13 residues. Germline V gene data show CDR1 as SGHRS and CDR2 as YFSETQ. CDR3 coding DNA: TGCGCCAGCACCCTTCTGGACCAAGAGACCCAGTACTTC. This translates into CASTLLDQETQYF.

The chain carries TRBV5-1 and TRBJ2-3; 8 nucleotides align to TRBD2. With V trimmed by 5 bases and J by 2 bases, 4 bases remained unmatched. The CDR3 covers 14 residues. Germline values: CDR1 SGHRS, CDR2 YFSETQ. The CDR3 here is CASSAGGPTDTQYF. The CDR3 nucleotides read TGCGCCAGCAGTGCGGGGGGACCCACAGATACGCAGTATTTT.

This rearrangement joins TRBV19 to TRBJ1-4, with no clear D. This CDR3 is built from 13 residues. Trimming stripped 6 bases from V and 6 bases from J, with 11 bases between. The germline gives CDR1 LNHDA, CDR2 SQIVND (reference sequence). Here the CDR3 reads CASSIKRYEKLFF. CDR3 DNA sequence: TGTGCCAGTAGCATCAAAAGATATGAAAAACTGTTTTTT.

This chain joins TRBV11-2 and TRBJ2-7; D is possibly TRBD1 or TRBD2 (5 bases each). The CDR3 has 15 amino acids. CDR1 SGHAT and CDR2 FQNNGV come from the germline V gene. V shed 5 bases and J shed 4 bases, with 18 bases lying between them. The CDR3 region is CASSDPGRQKYEQYF. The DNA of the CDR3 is TGTGCCAGCAGCGACCCGGGACGGCAGAAGTACGAGCAGTACTTC.

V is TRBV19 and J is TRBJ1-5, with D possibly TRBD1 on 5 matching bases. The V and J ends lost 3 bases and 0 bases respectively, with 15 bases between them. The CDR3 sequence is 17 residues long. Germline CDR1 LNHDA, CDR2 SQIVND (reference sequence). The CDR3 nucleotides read TGTGCCAGTAGTATGGGGCCTCTTCCTTATAGCAATCAGCCCCAGCATTTT. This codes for CASSMGPLPYSNQPQHF.

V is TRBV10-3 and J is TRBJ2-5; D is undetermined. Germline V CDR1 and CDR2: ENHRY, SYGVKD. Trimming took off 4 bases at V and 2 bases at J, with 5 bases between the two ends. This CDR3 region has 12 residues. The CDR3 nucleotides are TGTGCCATCAGTGGTCAGCAAGAGACCCAGTACTTC. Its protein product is CAISGQQETQYF.

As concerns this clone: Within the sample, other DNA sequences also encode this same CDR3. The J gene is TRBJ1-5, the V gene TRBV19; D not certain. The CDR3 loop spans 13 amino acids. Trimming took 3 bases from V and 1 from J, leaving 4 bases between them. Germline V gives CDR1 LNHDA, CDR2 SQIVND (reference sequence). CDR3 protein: CASSMDSNQPQHF. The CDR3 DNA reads TGTGCCAGTAGTATGGACAGCAATCAGCCCCAGCATTTT. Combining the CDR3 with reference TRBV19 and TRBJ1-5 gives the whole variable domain DGGITQSPKYLFRKEGQNVTLSCEQNLNHDAMYWYRQDPGQGLRLIYYSQIVNDFQKGDIAEGYSVSREKKESFPLTVTSAQKNPTAFYLCASSMDSNQPQHFGDGTRLSIL.

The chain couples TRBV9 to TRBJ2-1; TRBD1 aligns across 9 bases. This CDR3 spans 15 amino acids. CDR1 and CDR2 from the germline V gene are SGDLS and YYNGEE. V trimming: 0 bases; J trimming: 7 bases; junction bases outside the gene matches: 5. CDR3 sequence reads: CASSVGGTGWNEQFF. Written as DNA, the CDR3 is TGTGCCAGCAGCGTAGGTGGGACAGGGTGGAATGAGCAGTTCTTC.

The CDR3 loop reads CASGLLVDEQFF. CDR3 nucleotides: TGTGCTAGTGGTTTGTTAGTTGATGAGCAGTTCTTC. The chain joins TRBV12-5 to TRBJ2-1; D gene ambiguous. The ends were cut back, 2 bases at V and 8 bases at J, with 7 bases in the middle. The CDR3 is 12 residues long. Germline loops: CDR1 LGHNT, CDR2 FRNRAP.

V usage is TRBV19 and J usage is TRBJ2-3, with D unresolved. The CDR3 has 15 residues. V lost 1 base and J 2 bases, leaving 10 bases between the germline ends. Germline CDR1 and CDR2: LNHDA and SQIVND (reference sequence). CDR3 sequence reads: CASSIGEILTDTQYF. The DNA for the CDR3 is TGTGCCAGTAGTATAGGGGAAATTCTCACAGATACGCAGTATTTT.

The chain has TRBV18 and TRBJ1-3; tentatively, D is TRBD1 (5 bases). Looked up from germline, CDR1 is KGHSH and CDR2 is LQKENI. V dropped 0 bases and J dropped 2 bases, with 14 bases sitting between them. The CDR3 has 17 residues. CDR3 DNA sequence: TGTGCCAGCTCACCACCGAGCGGGGGATTTGCTGGAAACACCATATATTTT. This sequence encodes CASSPPSGGFAGNTIYF.

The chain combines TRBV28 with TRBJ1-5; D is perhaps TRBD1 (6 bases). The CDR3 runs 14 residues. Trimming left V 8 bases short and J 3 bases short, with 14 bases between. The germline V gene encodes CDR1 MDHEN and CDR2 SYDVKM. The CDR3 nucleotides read TGTGCCAGCCGGACAGCCGCAAACAATCAGCCCCAGCATTTT. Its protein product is CASRTAANNQPQHF.

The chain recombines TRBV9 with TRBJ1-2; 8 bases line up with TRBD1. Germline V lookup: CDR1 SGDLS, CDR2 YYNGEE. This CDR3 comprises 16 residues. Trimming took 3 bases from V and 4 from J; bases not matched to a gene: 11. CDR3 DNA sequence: TGTGCCAGCAGCGCTCTGACAGGGGAGCTAGGCTATGGCTACACCTTC. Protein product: CASSALTGELGYGYTF.

The CDR3 here is CASSFRGGTQYF. The CDR3 nucleotides read TGTGCCAGCAGTTTCAGGGGAGGGACGCAGTATTTT. V is TRBV12-3 or TRBV12-4 and J is TRBJ2-3, with D possibly TRBD2 on 7 matching bases. The CDR3 loop spans 12 amino acids. V was pared by 3 bases and J by 9 bases, with 10 bases between.

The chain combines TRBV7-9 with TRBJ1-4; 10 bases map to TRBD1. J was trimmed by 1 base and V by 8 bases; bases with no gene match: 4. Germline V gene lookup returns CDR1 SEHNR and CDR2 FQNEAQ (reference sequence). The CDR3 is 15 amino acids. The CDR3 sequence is CASGDRGQTNEKLFF. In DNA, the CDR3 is TGTGCCAGCGGGGACAGGGGCCAAACTAATGAAAAACTGTTTTTT. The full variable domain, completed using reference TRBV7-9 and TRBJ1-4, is DTGVSQNPRHKITKRGQNVTFRCDPISEHNRLYWYRQTLGQGPEFLTYFQNEAQLEKSRLLSDRFSAERPKGSFSTLEIQRTEQGDSAMYLCASGDRGQTNEKLFFGSGTQLSVL.

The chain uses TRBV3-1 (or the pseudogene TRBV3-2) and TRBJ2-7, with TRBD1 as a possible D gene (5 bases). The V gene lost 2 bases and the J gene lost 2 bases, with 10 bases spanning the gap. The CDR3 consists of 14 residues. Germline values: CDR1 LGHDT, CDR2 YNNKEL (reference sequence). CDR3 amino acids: CASSQRGSTYEQYF. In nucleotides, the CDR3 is TGTGCCAGCAGCCAAAGGGGAAGTACCTACGAGCAGTACTTC.

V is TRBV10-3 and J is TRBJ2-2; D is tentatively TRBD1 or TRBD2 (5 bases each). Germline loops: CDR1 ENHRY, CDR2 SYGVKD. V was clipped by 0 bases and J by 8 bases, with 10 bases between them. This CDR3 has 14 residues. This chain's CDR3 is CAISESRDPGELFF. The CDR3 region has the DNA TGTGCCATCAGTGAGTCAAGGGACCCGGGGGAGCTGTTTTTT.

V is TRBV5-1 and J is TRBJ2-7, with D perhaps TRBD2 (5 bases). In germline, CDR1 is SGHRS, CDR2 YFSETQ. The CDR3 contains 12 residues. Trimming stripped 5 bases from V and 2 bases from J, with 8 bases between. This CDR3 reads CASRTTPYEQYF. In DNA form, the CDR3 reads TGCGCCAGCAGGACTACGCCCTACGAGCAGTACTTC. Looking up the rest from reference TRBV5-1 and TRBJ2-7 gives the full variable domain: KAGVTQTPRYLIKTRGQQVTLSCSPISGHRSVSWYQQTPGQGLQFLFEYFSETQRNKGNFPGRFSGRQFSNSRSEMNVSTLELGDSALYLCASRTTPYEQYFGPGTRLTVT.

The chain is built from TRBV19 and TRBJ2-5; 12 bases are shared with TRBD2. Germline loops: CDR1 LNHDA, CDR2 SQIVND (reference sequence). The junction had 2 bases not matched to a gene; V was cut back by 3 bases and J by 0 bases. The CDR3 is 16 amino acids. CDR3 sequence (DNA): TGTGCCAGTAGTATTTGGACTAGCGGGGACCAAGAGACCCAGTACTTC. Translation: CASSIWTSGDQETQYF.

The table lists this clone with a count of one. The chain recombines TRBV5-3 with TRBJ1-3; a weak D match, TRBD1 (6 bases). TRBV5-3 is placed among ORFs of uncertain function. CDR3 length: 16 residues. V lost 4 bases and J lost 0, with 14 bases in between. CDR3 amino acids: CARSGKTGSSGNTIYF. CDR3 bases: TGTGCCAGAAGCGGGAAGACAGGCAGCTCTGGAAACACCATATATTTT.

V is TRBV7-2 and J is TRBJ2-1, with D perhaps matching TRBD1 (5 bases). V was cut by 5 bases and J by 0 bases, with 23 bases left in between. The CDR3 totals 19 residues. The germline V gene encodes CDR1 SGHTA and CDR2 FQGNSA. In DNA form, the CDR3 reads TGTGCCAGCAGCGACAATGTTTCAGGACACAAGGGCTCCTACAATGAGCAGTTCTTC. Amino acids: CASSDNVSGHKGSYNEQFF.

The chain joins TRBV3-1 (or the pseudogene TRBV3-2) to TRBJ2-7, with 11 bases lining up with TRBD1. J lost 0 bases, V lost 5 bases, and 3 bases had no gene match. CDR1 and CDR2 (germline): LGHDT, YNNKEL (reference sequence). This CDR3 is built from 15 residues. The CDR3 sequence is CASSYGTGGSYEQYF. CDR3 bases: TGTGCCAGCAGCTACGGGACAGGGGGCTCCTACGAGCAGTACTTC.

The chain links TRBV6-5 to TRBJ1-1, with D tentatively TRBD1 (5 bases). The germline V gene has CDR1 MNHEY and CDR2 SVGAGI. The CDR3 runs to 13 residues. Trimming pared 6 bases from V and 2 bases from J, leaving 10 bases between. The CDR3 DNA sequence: TGTGCCAGCAGCCTACAGGTTAACACTGAAGCTTTCTTT. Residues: CASSLQVNTEAFF.

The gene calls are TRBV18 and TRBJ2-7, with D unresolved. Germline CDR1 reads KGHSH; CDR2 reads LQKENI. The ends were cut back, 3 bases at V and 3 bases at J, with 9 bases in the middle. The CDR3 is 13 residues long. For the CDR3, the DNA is TGTGCCAGCTCACCCCCCACGAACTACGAGCAGTACTTC. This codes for CASSPPTNYEQYF. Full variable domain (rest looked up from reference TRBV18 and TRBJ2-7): NAGVMQNPRHLVRRRGQEARLRCSPMKGHSHVYWYRQLPEEGLKFMVYLQKENIIDESGMPKERFSAEFPKEGPSILRIQQVVRGDSAAYFCASSPPTNYEQYFGPGTRLTVT.

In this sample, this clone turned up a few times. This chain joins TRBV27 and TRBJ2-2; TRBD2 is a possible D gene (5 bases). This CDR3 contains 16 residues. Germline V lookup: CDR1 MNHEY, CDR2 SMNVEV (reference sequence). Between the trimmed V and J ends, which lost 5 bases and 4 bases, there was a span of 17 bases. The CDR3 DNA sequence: TGTGCCAGCAGTCCCTGGGAGTCAGACCCCACCGGGGAGCTGTTTTTT. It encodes CASSPWESDPTGELFF.

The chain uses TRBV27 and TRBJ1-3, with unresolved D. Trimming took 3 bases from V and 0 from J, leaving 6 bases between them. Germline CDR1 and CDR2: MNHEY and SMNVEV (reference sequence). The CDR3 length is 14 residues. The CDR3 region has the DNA TGTGCCAGCAGTTTTGGCGGCTCTGGAAACACCATATATTTT. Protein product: CASSFGGSGNTIYF.

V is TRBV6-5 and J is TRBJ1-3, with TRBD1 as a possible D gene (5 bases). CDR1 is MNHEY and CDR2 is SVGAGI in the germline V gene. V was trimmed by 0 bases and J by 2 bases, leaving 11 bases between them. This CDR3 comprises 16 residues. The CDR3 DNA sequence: TGTGCCAGCAGTTACTCGTTCCAGGGCACTGGAAACACCATATATTTT. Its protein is CASSYSFQGTGNTIYF.

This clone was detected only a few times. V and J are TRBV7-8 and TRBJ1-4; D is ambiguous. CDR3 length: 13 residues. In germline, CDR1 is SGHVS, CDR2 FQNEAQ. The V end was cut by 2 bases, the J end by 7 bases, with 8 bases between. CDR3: CASSLRKGEKLFF. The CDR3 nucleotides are TGTGCCAGCAGCTTAAGGAAGGGTGAAAAACTGTTTTTT.